This TCR beta chain was obtained from a study of control samples from healthy donors and cancer patients (dated by TCRdb to the early 2020s). Library prep was done by the immunoSEQ multiplex PCR assay. Drawn from immuneACCESS, this table holds only the in-frame rearrangements with V and J called that TCRdb kept. Clones are partly lost; checked studies trace under half to an unresolved V gene and leave the rest unexplained. The sample contains around 170,000 clones, 88% of them found a single time. Roughly 5% of the sample goes to the ten largest clones. For this clone: The antigen it binds to is not known. No clone much larger than this one lies a single base away; base qualities are absent.

The CDR3, from cysteine to phenylalanine, totals 14 residues. This entry keeps only the CDR3 DNA: 42 bases, framed from base 1. Unmatched junction bases come to 6, with V trimmed by 3 bases and J by 5 bases. CDR1 and CDR2 (MNHNS, SASEGT) derive from the germline V gene. The sample taken for sequencing was blood. The chain joins TRBV6-1 to TRBJ2-5, with 7 junctional bases fitting TRBD1. The receptor was derived from a woman in her twenties or thirties in good health. The DNA is as follows: TGTGCCAGCAGTGAGACAGGGTGGCGGGAGACCCAGTACTTC. Its protein reads: CASSETGWRETQYF.